What follows are 12 T cell receptor beta chains derived from one specimen sequenced in a study of T cell repertoires and HLA-DP antigens. Antigen specificity for these receptors is unknown. Libraries were prepared by immunoSEQ multiplex PCR; TCRdb keeps only in-frame clonotypes and omits some of them. Of some 120,000 clones listed, approximately 92% are singletons. The sample taken for sequencing was CD4+ T cells from PBMCs. Receptors were obtained from a woman younger than 35 in good health and CMV-seronegative.

The chain uses TRBV5-6 and TRBJ2-5, with D hard to call. This CDR3 contains 14 residues. Looked up from germline, CDR1 is SGHDT and CDR2 is YYEEEE. V was clipped by 1 base and J by 5 bases, with 12 bases between them. This CDR3 reads CASSLLSAGETQYF. The CDR3 coding sequence is TGTGCCAGCAGCTTGCTCAGCGCCGGGGAGACCCAGTACTTC.

This rearrangement joins TRBV7-9 to TRBJ2-7, with TRBD1 identical over 9 bases. The CDR3 runs 15 residues. Germline lookup yields CDR1 SEHNR and CDR2 FQNEAQ (reference sequence). The V gene end was trimmed by 5 bases and the J gene end by 5 bases; junction bases not matched to a gene: 10. The CDR3 sequence is CASSPPGQGYHEQYV. The CDR3 bases are TGTGCCAGCAGCCCACCGGGACAGGGATACCACGAGCAGTACGTC.

This chain uses TRBV5-1 with TRBJ1-3; D is perhaps TRBD1 (5 bases). CDR3 length equals 15 residues. Trimming removed 4 bases from V and 0 bases from J, with 11 bases in between. Germline V gene lookup returns CDR1 SGHRS and CDR2 YFSETQ. CDR3 sequence reads: CASSAEGNSGNTIYF. The DNA of the CDR3 is TGCGCCAGCAGCGCGGAGGGGAACTCTGGAAACACCATATATTTT.

The chain has TRBV27 and TRBJ1-2; TRBD1 matches at 7 bases. This CDR3 contains 15 residues. Losses at the gene ends were 2 bases for V and 2 bases for J; bases not matched to a gene: 5. Germline assignment: CDR1 MNHEY and CDR2 SMNVEV (reference sequence). The CDR3 region has the DNA TGTGCCAGCAGTTTAAAACAGGGGTTAAACTATGGCTACACCTTC. It yields the protein CASSLKQGLNYGYTF.

The genes are TRBV7-9 and TRBJ1-4; no clear D gene. CDR3 size: 13 residues. Germline loops: CDR1 SEHNR, CDR2 FQNEAQ (reference sequence). Trimming removed 4 bases at V and 6 bases at J, with 9 bases between. DNA for the CDR3: TGTGCCAGCAGCTCCCCATGGGATGAAAAACTGTTTTTT. Translating gives CASSSPWDEKLFF.

The V and J genes are TRBV20-1 and TRBJ2-5; D call uncertain. This CDR3 region has 10 residues. V lost 6 bases, J lost 12 bases, and 14 bases lay in between. In germline, CDR1 is DFQATT, CDR2 SNEGSKA (reference sequence). Written as DNA, the CDR3 is TGCAGTGCCGGCAGGTCTGGGGAGTACTTC. Translated: CSAGRSGEYF.

The chain joins TRBV7-2 to TRBJ2-1; 12 bases align to TRBD2. Germline values: CDR1 SGHTA, CDR2 FQGNSA. The CDR3 is 16 residues long. The V gene end was trimmed by 1 base and the J gene end by 9 bases; junction bases not matched to a gene: 7. CDR3 sequence reads: CASSLGTSGKGVEQFF. CDR3 DNA sequence: TGTGCCAGCAGCTTAGGGACTAGCGGGAAGGGTGTTGAGCAGTTCTTC.

V gene TRBV5-1 combines with J gene TRBJ2-7; D is perhaps TRBD1 (7 bases). The CDR3 totals 16 residues. Looked up from germline, CDR1 is SGHRS and CDR2 is YFSETQ. V lost 3 bases to trimming and J lost 1 base, with 17 bases between them. CDR3 nucleotides: TGCGCCAGCAGCTCGGGGGACAGCGTTCTTTCCTACGAGCAGTACTTC. Residues: CASSSGDSVLSYEQYF. Variable domain in full (rest from reference TRBV5-1 and TRBJ2-7): KAGVTQTPRYLIKTRGQQVTLSCSPISGHRSVSWYQQTPGQGLQFLFEYFSETQRNKGNFPGRFSGRQFSNSRSEMNVSTLELGDSALYLCASSSGDSVLSYEQYFGPGTRLTVT.

V is TRBV7-8 and J is TRBJ1-1; possibly TRBD1 for D (5 bases). The germline CDR1 and CDR2 sequences are SGHVS and FQNEAQ. The CDR3 loop spans 15 amino acids. V gave up 1 base and J gave up 1 base, with 10 bases separating them. In DNA, the CDR3 is TGTGCCAGCAGCTTAGTAGGGCAGGGGAACACTGAAGCTTTCTTT. Translating it yields CASSLVGQGNTEAFF.

The rearrangement joins TRBV28 to TRBJ2-1; no clear D. From germline, CDR1 is MDHEN and CDR2 SYDVKM. V was pared by 7 bases and J by 10 bases, with 14 bases between. This CDR3 region has 12 residues. The DNA of the CDR3 is TGTGCCAGCACCCCTCTGAAGGGCGAGCAGTTCTTC. Its protein product is CASTPLKGEQFF. Using reference TRBV28 and TRBJ2-1 for the parts outside the CDR3, the full variable domain is DVKVTQSSRYLVKRTGEKVFLECVQDMDHENMFWYRQDPGLGLRLIYFSYDVKMKEKGDIPEGYSVSREKKERFSLILESASTNQTSMYLCASTPLKGEQFFGPGTRLTVL.

The chain couples TRBV6-6 to TRBJ2-7, with 8 positions matching TRBD1. CDR1 is MNHNY and CDR2 is SVGAGI in the germline V gene (reference sequence). Germline trimming cut 6 bases from V and 2 bases from J; bases unmatched to any gene: 12. This CDR3 has 16 residues. CDR3 sequence reads: CASSLPRDRTPYEQYF. The DNA of the CDR3 is TGTGCCAGCAGCCTTCCCCGGGACAGGACCCCCTACGAGCAGTACTTC.

This chain links TRBV18 with TRBJ2-3; D is uncertain. The V and J ends lost 6 bases and 7 bases respectively, with 11 bases between them. The CDR3 covers 12 residues. CDR1 is KGHSH, CDR2 LQKENI, per germline. The CDR3 coding sequence is TGTGCCAGCTCCGTTACTTCTTATACGCAGTATTTT. Translated: CASSVTSYTQYF.